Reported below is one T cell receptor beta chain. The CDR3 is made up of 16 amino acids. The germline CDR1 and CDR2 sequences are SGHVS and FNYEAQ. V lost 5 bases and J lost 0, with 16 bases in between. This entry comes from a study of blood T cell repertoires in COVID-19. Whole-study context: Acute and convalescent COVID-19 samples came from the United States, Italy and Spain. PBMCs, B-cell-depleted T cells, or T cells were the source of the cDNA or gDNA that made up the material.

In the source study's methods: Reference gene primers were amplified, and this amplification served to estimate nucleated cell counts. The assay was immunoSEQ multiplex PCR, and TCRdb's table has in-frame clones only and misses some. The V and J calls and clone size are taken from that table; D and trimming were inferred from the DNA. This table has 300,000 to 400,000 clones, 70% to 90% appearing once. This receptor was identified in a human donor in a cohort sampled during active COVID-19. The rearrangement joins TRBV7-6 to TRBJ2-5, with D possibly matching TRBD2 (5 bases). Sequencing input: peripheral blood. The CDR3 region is CASSKEVQRYQETQYF. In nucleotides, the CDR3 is TGTGCCAGCAGCAAAGAGGTCCAGCGGTACCAAGAGACCCAGTACTTC.